These 19 T cell receptor beta chains came from one sample sequenced in a study of blood T cell repertoires in COVID-19. Sequencing was performed with immunoSEQ multiplex PCR; in TCRdb, only in-frame clones are kept and a portion is missing. The sample consists of fewer than 200,000 clones, approximately 88% of them appearing once. The sample consisted of PBMCs or T cells enriched from blood (not recorded which). The receptor set was obtained from a woman aged 18-29 years who had recovered from COVID-19.

The chain couples TRBV7-9 to TRBJ2-3; no reliable D call. Germline V CDR1 and CDR2: SEHNR, FQNEAQ (reference sequence). The CDR3 is 12 amino acids. Trimming took 2 bases from V and 5 from J, leaving 5 bases between them. The CDR3 loop is CASSLREDTQYF. In nucleotides, the CDR3 is TGTGCCAGCAGCTTAAGAGAAGATACGCAGTATTTT. Based on the CDR3 plus reference TRBV7-9 and TRBJ2-3, the full variable domain is DTGVSQNPRHKITKRGQNVTFRCDPISEHNRLYWYRQTLGQGPEFLTYFQNEAQLEKSRLLSDRFSAERPKGSFSTLEIQRTEQGDSAMYLCASSLREDTQYFGPGTRLTVL.

The CDR3 region has the DNA TGCGCCAGCAGCCCCATTTTGAGGGGGGGGAGCGGCCTATACAATGAGCAGTTCTTC. Amino acid sequence: CASSPILRGGSGLYNEQFF. The rearrangement links TRBV4-1 to TRBJ2-1; the D gene is possibly TRBD2 (7 bases). V was shortened by 4 bases and J by 4 bases, with 26 bases between the two germline ends. Germline V gives CDR1 MGHRA, CDR2 YSYEKL. The CDR3 spans 19 residues.

This clone was observed a single time. The genes are TRBV7-2 and TRBJ1-2; possibly TRBD1 for D (6 bases). CDR3 size: 12 residues. Germline CDR1 SGHTA, CDR2 FQGNSA. Deletions cut 8 bases from V and 4 bases from J, with 11 bases between. DNA of the CDR3: TGTGCCAGCGGGACAAACTCCTATGGCTACACCTTC. Residues: CASGTNSYGYTF.

The rearrangement links TRBV23-1 to TRBJ2-3; 7 nucleotides match TRBD2. TRBV23-1 is assigned to the ORF class and has an uncertain function. The trim removed 7 bases at V and 0 bases at J, leaving 16 bases unmatched. The CDR3 contains 18 residues. CDR3 bases: TGCGCCAGCACCAATCCCTTTCTGACGCGGGGGAGCACAGATACGCAGTATTTT. It encodes CASTNPFLTRGSTDTQYF.

This sequence joins TRBV10-2 and TRBJ1-1, with 7 bases that match TRBD1. Germline trimming cut 6 bases from V and 2 bases from J; bases unmatched to any gene: 12. This CDR3 contains 16 residues. CDR1 and CDR2 from the germline V gene are WSHSY and SAAADI. The CDR3 DNA sequence: TGCGCCAGCAGAGGAATGGAGACAGGGTATAACACTGAAGCTTTCTTT. It translates to CASRGMETGYNTEAFF.

This clone occurred once. V gene TRBV9 combines with J gene TRBJ2-2, with TRBD2 identical over 8 bases. The CDR3 totals 17 residues. Germline V CDR1 and CDR2: SGDLS, YYNGEE. V shed 4 bases, J shed 0 bases, and the junction held 8 bases outside the gene matches. The CDR3 loop reads CASSPSLAGPNTGELFF. The CDR3 nucleotides read TGTGCCAGCAGCCCATCATTAGCGGGGCCGAACACCGGGGAGCTGTTTTTT.

The chain joins TRBV20-1 to TRBJ2-7; the D gene is possibly TRBD1 (6 bases). CDR3 length: 18 residues. Looked up from germline, CDR1 is DFQATT and CDR2 is SNEGSKA (reference sequence). Trimming took off 3 bases at V and 2 bases at J, with 26 bases between the two ends. CDR3 in DNA: TGCAGTGCTAGTAGTGTTCCGCCGGACAGTGGACATCCCTACGAGCAGTACTTC. Translated: CSASSVPPDSGHPYEQYF.

The V and J genes are TRBV19 and TRBJ2-6, with D hard to call. Germline-derived CDR1 and CDR2 are LNHDA and SQIVND (reference sequence). V shed 3 bases and J shed 1 base, with 10 bases lying between them. This CDR3 region has 16 residues. In nucleotides, the CDR3 is TGTGCCAGTAGTATCAGAATCCGATCTGGGGCCAACGTCCTGACTTTC. The encoded protein is CASSIRIRSGANVLTF.

The chain carries TRBV4-1 and TRBJ2-2; 7 bases fit TRBD1. The V segment lost 2 bases and the J segment 5 bases; nucleotides outside the gene matches: 2. Germline values: CDR1 MGHRA, CDR2 YSYEKL. The CDR3 has 14 residues. For the CDR3, the DNA is TGCGCCAGCAGCCAACTGACAGGGACCGGGGAGCTGTTTTTT. It codes for CASSQLTGTGELFF.

The rearrangement uses TRBV15 and TRBJ2-7; D may be TRBD1 (6 bases). This CDR3 is built from 15 residues. V dropped 2 bases and J dropped 1 base, with 12 bases sitting between them. The germline gives CDR1 LNHNV, CDR2 YYDKDF (reference sequence). The CDR3 region has the DNA TGTGCCACCAGCAGACGTTTAGGACAGTCCTACGAGCAGTACTTC. This translates into CATSRRLGQSYEQYF.

The genes are TRBV6-1 and TRBJ1-3, with 7 bases aligning to TRBD1. The junction had 2 bases not matched to a gene; V was cut back by 3 bases and J by 3 bases. CDR1 and CDR2 from the germline V gene are MNHNS and SASEGT. The CDR3 is 14 amino acids. For the CDR3, the DNA is TGTGCCAGCAGTGAGACAGGGATTGGAAACACCATATATTTT. The encoded protein is CASSETGIGNTIYF.

The chain has TRBV7-8 and TRBJ2-7; 7 bases line up with TRBD2. This CDR3 spans 16 amino acids. Trimming cost V 5 bases and J 2 bases; bases outside gene matches: 12. CDR1 and CDR2 (germline): SGHVS, FQNEAQ. This chain's CDR3 is CASSKGTGGGAYEQYF. In DNA, the CDR3 is TGTGCCAGCAGCAAAGGTACTGGCGGGGGAGCCTACGAGCAGTACTTC.

Only a few counts were recorded for this clone. The chain joins TRBV4-2 to TRBJ2-7; D unclear. CDR1 LGHNA and CDR2 YNFKEQ come from the germline V gene. Trimming took off 0 bases at V and 0 bases at J, with 12 bases between the two ends. The length of the CDR3 is 16 residues. In DNA, the CDR3 is TGTGCCAGCAGCCAAGAAGATGGCGGTGACTCCTACGAGCAGTACTTC. This encodes CASSQEDGGDSYEQYF.

This clone was seen just once. This chain uses TRBV6-5 with TRBJ1-5; D might be TRBD1 (6 bases). The CDR3 extends over 15 amino acids. The V gene lost 7 bases and the J gene lost 1 base, with 14 bases spanning the gap. Germline CDR1 is MNHEY and CDR2 is SVGAGI. CDR3 bases: TGTGCCAGCATTATACAGGGAGAGAGCAATCAGCCCCAGCATTTT. This gives the protein CASIIQGESNQPQHF.

This clone came up once. V is TRBV19 and J is TRBJ2-3; TRBD2 aligns across 8 bases. CDR1 and CDR2 from the germline V gene are LNHDA and SQIVND (reference sequence). The trim removed 2 bases at V and 2 bases at J, leaving 6 bases unmatched. The CDR3 has 16 amino acids. The CDR3 nucleotides are TGTGCCAGTAGTATATGGTCTAGCGGGTCCACAGATACGCAGTATTTT. This encodes CASSIWSSGSTDTQYF.

The chain links TRBV7-9 to TRBJ1-2; D unclear. Trimming shortened V by 3 bases and J by 8 bases, and 7 bases separated the two germline ends. This CDR3 has 11 residues. The germline V gene encodes CDR1 SEHNR and CDR2 FQNEAQ (reference sequence). The CDR3 DNA sequence: TGTGCCAGCAGCTTCGAGGTGGGCTACACCTTC. Residues: CASSFEVGYTF.

This clone was detected many times. V is TRBV28 and J is TRBJ1-2; tentative D call: TRBD1 (6 bases). The CDR3 runs to 13 residues. Germline loops: CDR1 MDHEN, CDR2 SYDVKM. V was cut by 3 bases and J by 2 bases, with 7 bases left in between. In nucleotides, the CDR3 is TGTGCCAGCAGTTTTACAGGGAACTATGGCTACACCTTC. Its protein product is CASSFTGNYGYTF.

This rearrangement joins TRBV2 to TRBJ2-3; TRBD1 matches 8 bases. Trimming took 8 bases from V and 2 from J; bases not matched to a gene: 9. CDR3 length: 15 amino acids. Germline CDR1 is SNHLY and CDR2 is FYNNEI. CDR3 loop: CASDLGQGATDTQYF. CDR3 DNA: TGTGCCAGCGATCTCGGACAGGGCGCCACAGATACGCAGTATTTT.

This clone was seen a handful of times. The CDR3 sequence: CASSPSGPGGQPQHF. CDR3 coding DNA: TGTGCCAGCAGCCCCTCAGGTCCAGGGGGACAGCCCCAGCATTTT. The J gene is TRBJ1-5, the V gene TRBV7-2; 7 positions match TRBD1. Germline trimming cut 5 bases from V and 7 bases from J; bases unmatched to any gene: 11. Looked up from germline, CDR1 is SGHTA and CDR2 is FQGNSA. CDR3 length: 15 amino acids. Drawing the rest from reference TRBV7-2 and TRBJ1-5, the complete variable domain is GAGVSQSPSNKVTEKGKDVELRCDPISGHTALYWYRQSLGQGLEFLIYFQGNSAPDKSGLPSDRFSAERTGGSVSTLTIQRTQQEDSAVYLCASSPSGPGGQPQHFGDGTRLSIL.